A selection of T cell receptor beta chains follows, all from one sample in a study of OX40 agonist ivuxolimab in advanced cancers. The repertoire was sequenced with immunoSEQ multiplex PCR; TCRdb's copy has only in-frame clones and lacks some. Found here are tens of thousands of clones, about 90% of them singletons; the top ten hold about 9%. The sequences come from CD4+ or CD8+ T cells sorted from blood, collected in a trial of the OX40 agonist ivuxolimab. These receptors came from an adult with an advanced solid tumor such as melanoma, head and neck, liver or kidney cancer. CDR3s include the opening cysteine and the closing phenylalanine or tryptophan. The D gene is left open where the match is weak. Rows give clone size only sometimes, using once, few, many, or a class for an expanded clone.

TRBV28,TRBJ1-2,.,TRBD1,TGTGCCAGCAGTTTAGACAGGGGGCCCTATGGCTACACCTTC,CASSLDRGPYGYTF
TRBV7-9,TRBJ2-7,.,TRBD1,TGTGCCAGCAGCTGGACAGGGGATCAGGGCGAGCAGTACTTC,CASSWTGDQGEQYF
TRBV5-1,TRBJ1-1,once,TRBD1,TGCGCCAGCAGCTTGGGGGACAGGGAGTTGACTGAAGCTTTCTTT,CASSLGDRELTEAFF
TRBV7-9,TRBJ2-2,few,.,TGTGCCAGCAGCTTAGTTGCGGGGTACACCGGGGAGCTGTTTTTT,CASSLVAGYTGELFF
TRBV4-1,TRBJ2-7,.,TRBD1,TGCGCCAGCAGCCAAACCTCAACCGGGACAGGCTCCTACGAGCAGTACTTC,CASSQTSTGTGSYEQYF
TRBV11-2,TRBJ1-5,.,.,TGTGCCAGCAGCTTAGCCAGGGAGGAACAGCATTTT,CASSLAREEQHF
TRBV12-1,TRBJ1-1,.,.,TGTGCCAGCAGCCCACGGACAGGGGGATGGAACACTGAAGCTTTCTTT,CASSPRTGGWNTEAFF
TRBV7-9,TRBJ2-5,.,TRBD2,TGTGCCAGCAGCTTGGGACTAGCGGGCCAAGAGACCCAGTACTTC,CASSLGLAGQETQYF
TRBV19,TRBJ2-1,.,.,TGTGCCAGTAGTTCCTCAGGATACTCCTACAATGAGCAGTTCTTC,CASSSSGYSYNEQFF
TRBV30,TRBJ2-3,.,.,TGTGCCTGGAGCGTAAACACAGATACGCAGTATTTT,CAWSVNTDTQYF
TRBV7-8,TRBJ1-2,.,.,TGTGCCAGCAGCTTAAGTCGGGACGTCTATGGCTACACCTTC,CASSLSRDVYGYTF
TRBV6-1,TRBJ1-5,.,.,TGTGCCAGCAGTGTGGACGGATTATATAGCAATCAGCCCCAGCATTTT,CASSVDGLYSNQPQHF
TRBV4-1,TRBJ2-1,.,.,TGCGCCAGCAGCCAAGTTCCGACTGGTAGCTCCTACAATGAGCAGTTCTTC,CASSQVPTGSSYNEQFF
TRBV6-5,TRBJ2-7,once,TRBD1,TGTGCCAGCACCCGAACCAGGGGGTTTACCTACGAGCAGTACTTC,CASTRTRGFTYEQYF
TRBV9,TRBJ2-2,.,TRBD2,TGTGCCAGCAGCTCCTCCCGGGAGGGGGGGAACACCGGGGAGCTGTTTTTT,CASSSSREGGNTGELFF
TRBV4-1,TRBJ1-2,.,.,TGCGCCAGCAGCCAAAACGGGGCGGGGGACTATGGCTACACCTTC,CASSQNGAGDYGYTF
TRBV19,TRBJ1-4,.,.,TGTGCCAGCCTCGGGGAGCCCTATGAAAAACTGTTTTTT,CASLGEPYEKLFF
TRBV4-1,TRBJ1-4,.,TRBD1,TGCGCCAGCAGCCAAGTAGACAGGGAGATGAAAAAACTGTTTTTT,CASSQVDREMKKLFF
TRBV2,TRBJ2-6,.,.,TGTGCCAGCAGTGCAGGGGACGGGGCCAACGTCCTGACTTTC,CASSAGDGANVLTF
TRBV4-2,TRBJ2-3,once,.,TGTGCCAGCAGCCAGGGGCTAGCCCTAGAGACAGATACGCAGTATTTT,CASSQGLALETDTQYF
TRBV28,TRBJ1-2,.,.,TGTGCCAGTCACCAGGGTTACTATGGCTACACCTTC,CASHQGYYGYTF
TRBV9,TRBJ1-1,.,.,TGTGCCAGCAGCGGAGAATTACCGGGGCACTACAGAGGCACTGAAGCTTTCTTT,CASSGELPGHYRGTEAFF
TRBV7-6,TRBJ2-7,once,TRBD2,TGTGCCAGCAGCTTTGAACCCGGGACTAGCGGAAATTACGAGCAGTACTTC,CASSFEPGTSGNYEQYF
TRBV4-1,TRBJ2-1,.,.,TGCGCCAGCAGCCAAGGAAGAGGGTTTGGTAATGAGCAGTTCTTC,CASSQGRGFGNEQFF
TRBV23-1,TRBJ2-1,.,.,TGCGCCAACCAGAGGGCGGGGCCCGCCTGGTACAATGAGCAGTTCTTC,CANQRAGPAWYNEQFF
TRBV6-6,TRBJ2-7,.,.,TGTGCCAGCAGTGGTGCTGGCAGAGTCTACGAGCAGTACTTC,CASSGAGRVYEQYF
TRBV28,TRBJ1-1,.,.,TGTGCCAGCAGTTCATTTCAGGTGAACACTGAAGCTTTCTTT,CASSSFQVNTEAFF
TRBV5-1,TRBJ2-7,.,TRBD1,TGCGCCAGCAGCTGGGGGATGGCAGGGGGTGAGCAGTACTTC,CASSWGMAGGEQYF